One sample yielded the 23 T cell receptor beta chains listed below, sequenced in a study of blood T cell repertoires in COVID-19. Generated by immunoSEQ multiplex PCR, the TCRdb table keeps only in-frame clones and is missing some. The sample holds about 20,000 clones, more than 65% seen once. The sample consisted of peripheral blood. Receptors were obtained from a man older than 75 with acute or convalescent COVID-19.

The chain joins TRBV28 to TRBJ1-6; maybe TRBD1 (6 bases). The CDR3 is 15 amino acids. Deletions cut 5 bases from V and 7 bases from J, with 15 bases between. Per germline, CDR1 MDHEN and CDR2 SYDVKM. CDR3 loop: CASSPSGQGNSPLHF. The CDR3 nucleotides are TGTGCCAGCAGTCCCTCAGGGCAGGGGAATTCACCCCTCCACTTT.

V and J are TRBV27 and TRBJ2-7, with 7 nucleotides matching TRBD1. The V gene's germline CDR1 is MNHEY and CDR2 SMNVEV (reference sequence). With V trimmed by 5 bases and J by 3 bases, 10 bases remained unmatched. This CDR3 has 15 amino acids. The CDR3 spells CASSPRQGSVYEQYF. CDR3 coding DNA: TGTGCCAGCAGTCCAAGACAGGGTTCGGTCTACGAGCAGTACTTC.

This chain joins TRBV11-2 and TRBJ2-5, with D perhaps TRBD2 (7 bases). Per germline, CDR1 SGHAT and CDR2 FQNNGV. V lost 5 bases to trimming and J lost 2 bases, with 21 bases between them. The CDR3 consists of 17 residues. The CDR3 sequence is CASSRIPRGGLQETQYF. CDR3 nucleotide sequence: TGTGCCAGCAGCCGAATACCAAGGGGGGGTCTGCAAGAGACCCAGTACTTC.

The chain carries TRBV4-1 and TRBJ1-5; maybe TRBD1 (5 bases). The CDR3 contains 15 residues. CDR1 and CDR2 from the germline V gene are MGHRA and YSYEKL. Trimming shortened V by 1 base and J by 7 bases, and 14 bases separated the two germline ends. CDR3 sequence reads: CASSQGPVRGQPQHF. In DNA, the CDR3 is TGCGCCAGCAGCCAAGGTCCTGTTCGGGGGCAGCCCCAGCATTTT.

This sequence joins TRBV10-3 and TRBJ1-2, with 7 bases that match TRBD1. V was pared by 6 bases and J by 2 bases, with 3 bases of the junction left unmatched. The CDR3 is 13 residues long. Germline V lookup: CDR1 ENHRY, CDR2 SYGVKD. The CDR3 protein is CAISEQGNYGYTF. The CDR3 DNA sequence: TGTGCCATCAGCGAACAGGGGAACTATGGCTACACCTTC.

Only a few counts were recorded for this clone. This chain connects TRBV5-4 to TRBJ1-2; D remains unclear. The V gene lost 3 bases and the J gene lost 3 bases, with 18 bases spanning the gap. Germline lookup yields CDR1 SGHNT and CDR2 YYREEE (reference sequence). The CDR3 runs 16 residues. CDR3 DNA: TGTGCCAGCAGCTCTCCCGGGGTCTTCAGAGACTATGGCTACACCTTC. Translation: CASSSPGVFRDYGYTF. Full variable domain (outside the CDR3, taken from reference TRBV5-4 and TRBJ1-2): ETGVTQSPTHLIKTRGQQVTLRCSSQSGHNTVSWYQQALGQGPQFIFQYYREEENGRGNFPPRFSGLQFPNYSSELNVNALELDDSALYLCASSSPGVFRDYGYTFGSGTRLTVV.

The chain's CDR3 is CASSQEGGSSYEQYF. Written as DNA, the CDR3 is TGTGCCAGCAGCCAAGAGGGCGGGAGCTCCTACGAGCAGTACTTC. This sequence joins TRBV4-2 and TRBJ2-7, with TRBD2 matching 7 bases. Per germline, CDR1 LGHNA and CDR2 YNFKEQ. The CDR3 consists of 15 residues. With V trimmed by 0 bases and J by 0 bases, 2 bases remained unmatched.

The rearrangement uses TRBV10-3 and TRBJ2-7; D gene unclear. The CDR3 has 14 residues. CDR1 ENHRY and CDR2 SYGVKD come from the germline V gene. V lost 5 bases and J lost 3, with 14 bases in between. The CDR3 protein is CAISREDTVYEQYF. The CDR3 coding sequence is TGTGCCATCAGTCGAGAAGACACAGTCTACGAGCAGTACTTC.

The chain is built from TRBV14 and TRBJ1-3; 8 nucleotides align to TRBD1. Germline CDR1 reads SGHDN; CDR2 reads FVKESK. This CDR3 contains 16 residues. V was clipped by 4 bases and J by 4 bases; unmatched bases: 9. The CDR3 DNA reads TGTGCCAGCAGCCTACTGGGACAGGCGGGGGGAAACACCATATATTTT. This encodes CASSLLGQAGGNTIYF.

The chain combines TRBV19 with TRBJ1-2, with a tentative D call TRBD1 (5 bases). This CDR3 has 14 residues. Germline V gene sequence: CDR1 LNHDA, CDR2 SQIVND (reference sequence). V gave up 8 bases and J gave up 4 bases, with 17 bases separating them. The CDR3 coding sequence is TGTGCCAGTGGCCCTCGACAGACGCTCTATGGCTACACCTTC. Its translation: CASGPRQTLYGYTF.

The chain is built from TRBV29-1 and TRBJ2-5; 8 bases fit TRBD1. The germline V gene encodes CDR1 SQVTM and CDR2 ANQGSEA. Trimming at V came to 6 bases and at J to 3 bases, leaving 3 bases not matched to a gene. The CDR3 is 12 residues long. The CDR3, as DNA: TGCAGCGTAGGACAGGGTGAAGAGACCCAGTACTTC. Residues: CSVGQGEETQYF.

This clone was observed once. The CDR3, as DNA: TGCGCCAGCAGCCTGCTACAGGGAAGCGAGCAGTACGTC. This encodes CASSLLQGSEQYV. The rearrangement joins TRBV4-1 to TRBJ2-7, with a tentative D call TRBD1 (6 bases). The CDR3 spans 13 residues. Germline loops: CDR1 MGHRA, CDR2 YSYEKL. V shed 4 bases and J shed 6 bases, with 13 bases lying between them.

The genes are TRBV24-1 and TRBJ2-1; TRBD1 matches at 10 bases. Looked up from germline, CDR1 is KGHDR and CDR2 is SFDVKD. This CDR3 has 16 residues. Trimming at V came to 4 bases and at J to 7 bases, leaving 9 bases not matched to a gene. The CDR3, as DNA: TGTGCCACCAGTGAACCAGGGACAGGGGCGGGAAATGAGCAGTTCTTC. Its translation is CATSEPGTGAGNEQFF.

V and J are TRBV3-1 (or the pseudogene TRBV3-2) and TRBJ2-1; 10 nucleotides align to TRBD2. The V gene end was trimmed by 5 bases and the J gene end by 8 bases; junction bases not matched to a gene: 9. CDR3 length: 15 amino acids. From germline, CDR1 is LGHDT and CDR2 YNNKEL (reference sequence). CDR3: CASSFSGRAGDEQFF. The CDR3 DNA reads as TGTGCCAGCAGCTTCAGCGGGAGGGCCGGGGATGAGCAGTTCTTC.

This clone was seen only a few times. The CDR3 DNA reads TGTGCCAGCAGTTCCCAGGGGGCTGGAGCTTTCTTT. This translates into CASSSQGAGAFF. The chain is built from TRBV6-5 and TRBJ1-1, with 8 positions matching TRBD1. The CDR3 is made up of 12 amino acids. The V gene's germline CDR1 is MNHEY and CDR2 SVGAGI. V trimming: 4 bases; J trimming: 10 bases; junction bases outside the gene matches: 5.

This chain uses TRBV6-1 with TRBJ1-4; D is possibly TRBD1 (6 bases). The CDR3 covers 16 residues. Germline-derived CDR1 and CDR2 are MNHNS and SASEGT. V lost 1 base and J lost 3, with 12 bases in between. CDR3 region: CASSEGGRGANEKLFF. The CDR3 coding sequence is TGTGCCAGCAGTGAAGGGGGCAGGGGTGCTAATGAAAAACTGTTTTTT.

This chain links TRBV6-5 with TRBJ2-7, with 8 bases identical to TRBD1. CDR3 length equals 15 residues. Trimming removed 5 bases from V and 2 bases from J; junction bases left unmatched: 8. In germline, CDR1 is MNHEY, CDR2 SVGAGI. The CDR3 spells CASSLRDRGPYEQYF. The CDR3 DNA follows: TGTGCCAGCAGTCTACGTGACAGGGGACCCTACGAGCAGTACTTC.

V is TRBV7-8 and J is TRBJ2-1; 7 nucleotides line up with TRBD1. The CDR3 totals 13 residues. From germline, CDR1 is SGHVS and CDR2 FQNEAQ. V lost 4 bases, J lost 7 bases, and 4 bases stayed unmatched. This chain's CDR3 is CASSSDRVNEQFF. The CDR3 DNA reads as TGTGCCAGCAGCTCCGACAGGGTGAATGAGCAGTTCTTC.

The V call is TRBV24-1, the J call TRBJ1-1; 10 bases line up with TRBD1. The CDR3 has 13 residues. After removal of 7 bases from V and 8 bases from J, the junction contained 6 bases not matched to a gene. The germline gives CDR1 KGHDR, CDR2 SFDVKD. The CDR3 sequence is CATRDPGQGEAFF. The CDR3 DNA is TGTGCCACCAGGGACCCGGGACAGGGGGAAGCTTTCTTT.

The rearrangement joins TRBV7-2 to TRBJ2-2, with a tentative D call TRBD1 (5 bases). Germline values: CDR1 SGHTA, CDR2 FQGNSA. This CDR3 comprises 13 residues. V lost 6 bases and J 6 bases, leaving 11 bases between the germline ends. The DNA for the CDR3 is TGTGCCAGCAGTGTTACAGGTTCCGGGGAGCTGTTTTTT. The encoded protein is CASSVTGSGELFF.

The chain combines TRBV28 with TRBJ1-2; D is possibly TRBD1 (5 bases). Trimming stripped 6 bases from V and 5 bases from J, with 22 bases between. Per germline, CDR1 MDHEN and CDR2 SYDVKM. This CDR3 contains 16 residues. This CDR3 reads CASSFNGGEVKYGYTF. The CDR3 DNA reads as TGTGCCAGCAGCTTCAATGGGGGGGAGGTTAAATATGGCTACACCTTC.

The V and J genes are TRBV21-1 and TRBJ2-7; TRBD2 is taken as the D call from the table, unchecked against the DNA. TRBV21-1 is labeled a pseudogene. The CDR3 runs 19 residues. As DNA, the CDR3 is TGTGCCAGCAGCAAAGTACCTCGGAGGGCGGGAGCTTTCTCCTACGAGCAGTACGTC. Translating it yields CASSKVPRRAGAFSYEQYV.

The chain is built from TRBV28 and TRBJ2-3; TRBD1 matches at 9 bases. The ends lost 2 bases at V and 7 bases at J; junction bases unmatched: 7. Germline V CDR1 and CDR2: MDHEN, SYDVKM. The CDR3 has 15 amino acids. This CDR3 reads CASSLGGTGLNTQYF. Written as DNA, the CDR3 is TGTGCCAGCAGTTTAGGAGGGACAGGGTTGAATACGCAGTATTTT.